This T cell receptor (beta chain) was documented in a study of cytomegalovirus exposure and HLA in healthy donors. Study results and caveats: A later analysis showed HLA-associated TCR beta chains outstripping equally common others in clonal expansion. In an earlier analysis, most TCR beta V segments were productive about 90% or about 30% of the time.

J lost 7 bases, V lost 6 bases, and 8 bases had no gene match. This CDR3 is built from 14 residues. CDR1 MNHNS and CDR2 SASEGT come from the germline V gene. Details on this clone: No antigen is known for it.

Use of 60 Vbeta and 13 Jbeta primers characterized the PCR. The method was immunoSEQ multiplex PCR; TCRdb's version includes in-frame clones alone and lacks a portion of them. The sample holds under 130,000 clones, more than 70% seen once. V usage is TRBV6-1 and J usage is TRBJ2-2; 7 positions match TRBD1. Sequenced: PBMCs. This receptor was taken from a man under 40 in good health and CMV-seronegative. The CDR3, as DNA: TGTGCCAGCAGAAAGACAGGGTCGGGCGGGGAGCTGTTTTTT. This codes for CASRKTGSGGELFF.